This TCR beta chain was profiled in a study of high-grade serous ovarian cancer treatment subgroups. Study at large: Samples averaged approximately 14,000 reads and around 7,000 unique TCR beta rearrangements.

Sequencing used immunoSEQ multiplex PCR; TCRdb keeps in-frame clones, though not all of them. The table includes about 28,000 clones, 84% detected once. This clone was seen only a few times. The target antigen is unknown. Broader study findings: Same-patient tumor repertoires overlapped at about 0.1 to 0.8; different patients barely overlapped.

Tumor samples were obtained before definitive surgery or chemotherapy. The sequence was obtained from a human donor with high-grade serous ovarian cancer. Sequencing input: tumor tissue.

CDR3 DNA sequence: TGTGCCAGCCAAGATCTCCAGGGTGAAAAACTGTTTTTT. Protein: CASQDLQGEKLFF. The gene calls are TRBV2 and TRBJ1-4, with D perhaps matching TRBD1 (5 bases). V was clipped by 8 bases and J by 7 bases, with 14 bases between them. This CDR3 region has 13 residues. Germline V gene lookup returns CDR1 SNHLY and CDR2 FYNNEI.